A single sample gave rise to the 18 T cell receptor beta chains below, sequenced in a study of shared clonotypes between healthy human individuals. Naivety among CD8 cells was defined by CD45RO negativity and positive CCR7 selection, thereby excluding terminally differentiated effector memory CD45RA+ cells. Some clones are missing from TCRdb's copy, which holds only in-frame ones; the method was immunoSEQ multiplex PCR. The table lists roughly 890,000 clones, around 92% of them singletons. Sequenced sample: naive CD8+ T cells sorted from blood. These receptors came from a man aged 25 to 40 in good health.

The chain is built from TRBV6-1 and TRBJ2-3; either TRBD1 or TRBD2 may fit D (5 bases each). Trimming shortened V by 6 bases and J by 6 bases, and 19 bases separated the two germline ends. Germline V gene sequence: CDR1 MNHNS, CDR2 SASEGT. This CDR3 has 15 residues. The CDR3 DNA sequence: TGTGCCAGCAGGGGGACCTCGGCGGTGGGGGATACGCAGTATTTT. This sequence encodes CASRGTSAVGDTQYF.

The chain joins TRBV28 to TRBJ1-3; no definite D call. Germline-derived CDR1 and CDR2 are MDHEN and SYDVKM. This CDR3 comprises 14 residues. Trimming left V 8 bases short and J 0 bases short, with 11 bases between. CDR3 sequence (DNA): TGTGCCAGCGGTATCGGGGACTCTGGAAACACCATATATTTT. Translated: CASGIGDSGNTIYF.

This clone came up once. J is TRBJ2-2 and V is TRBV9, with D possibly TRBD2 on 6 matching bases. Germline values: CDR1 SGDLS, CDR2 YYNGEE. Trimming took off 0 bases at V and 9 bases at J, with 15 bases between the two ends. The CDR3 runs 15 residues. The CDR3 nucleotides read TGTGCCAGCAGCGTAGCTGTCAGGAGGGACCGGGAGCTGTTTTTT. Amino acids: CASSVAVRRDRELFF.

V and J are TRBV29-1 and TRBJ2-7; 12 nucleotides match TRBD1. The CDR3 runs 13 residues. Germline trimming cut 6 bases from V and 7 bases from J; bases unmatched to any gene: 7. The germline V gene has CDR1 SQVTM and CDR2 ANQGSEA. For the CDR3, the DNA is TGCAGCGTCCGGGACAGGGGGCTTAGGGAGCAGTACTTC. Protein sequence: CSVRDRGLREQYF.

The chain is built from TRBV7-2 and TRBJ2-7; unclear D gene. There are 16 residues in the CDR3. V lost 1 base and J lost 0, with 13 bases in between. The germline CDR1 and CDR2 sequences are SGHTA and FQGNSA. The CDR3 region is CASSLEFPSTSYEQYF. Here the CDR3 DNA reads TGTGCCAGCAGCTTAGAATTCCCCAGTACCTCCTACGAGCAGTACTTC.

Worth noting for this clone: Different DNA sequences within this sample yield the same CDR3. The V gene is TRBV10-1, the J gene TRBJ2-7; 10 nucleotides match TRBD1. The CDR3 spans 13 residues. V lost 2 bases, J lost 5 bases, and 0 bases stayed unmatched. CDR1 is WNHNN, CDR2 SYGVQD, per germline (reference sequence). The CDR3 loop reads CASSEDRGHEQYF. The CDR3 DNA is TGCGCCAGCAGTGAGGACAGGGGGCACGAGCAGTACTTC.

This rearrangement joins TRBV5-5 to TRBJ2-4; 8 bases are shared with TRBD1. Germline V gene data show CDR1 as SGHKS and CDR2 as YYEKEE (reference sequence). The length of the CDR3 is 15 residues. Trimming took 1 base from V and 3 from J; bases not matched to a gene: 3. As DNA, the CDR3 is TGTGCCAGCAGCTTGCAGGGGGCTAGCAAAAACATTCAGTACTTC. Translated: CASSLQGASKNIQYF.

This rearrangement joins TRBV28 to TRBJ2-2; TRBD1 aligns across 7 bases. The CDR3 contains 15 residues. After removal of 3 bases from V and 6 bases from J, the junction contained 7 bases not matched to a gene. CDR1 and CDR2 (germline): MDHEN, SYDVKM. Here the CDR3 DNA reads TGTGCCAGCAGTTTCACACAGGGGTACTCCGGGGAGCTGTTTTTT. Protein sequence: CASSFTQGYSGELFF. Using reference TRBV28 and TRBJ2-2 for the parts outside the CDR3, the full variable domain is DVKVTQSSRYLVKRTGEKVFLECVQDMDHENMFWYRQDPGLGLRLIYFSYDVKMKEKGDIPEGYSVSREKKERFSLILESASTNQTSMYLCASSFTQGYSGELFFGEGSRLTVL.

Concerning this clone itself: This sample includes further DNA sequences coding for the same CDR3. The rearrangement uses TRBV27 and TRBJ2-2; D is possibly TRBD2 (5 bases). Germline V gene data show CDR1 as MNHEY and CDR2 as SMNVEV (reference sequence). The CDR3 extends over 12 amino acids. V was pared by 6 bases and J by 5 bases, with 7 bases between. The CDR3 protein is CASSRTTGELFF. The CDR3 nucleotides are TGTGCCAGCAGCAGGACTACCGGGGAGCTGTTTTTT.

J is TRBJ2-7 and V is TRBV18, with no clear D. The CDR3 contains 14 residues. V was shortened by 2 bases and J by 1 base, with 9 bases between the two germline ends. Germline CDR1 is KGHSH and CDR2 is LQKENI. Here the CDR3 DNA reads TGTGCCAGCTCACCAGAGCAGGTATCCTACGAGCAGTACTTC. This translates into CASSPEQVSYEQYF.

The chain has TRBV9 and TRBJ1-2; D uncertain. The V gene lost 1 base and the J gene lost 8 bases, with 15 bases spanning the gap. Germline CDR1 and CDR2: SGDLS and YYNGEE. The CDR3 runs 14 residues. The CDR3 region has the DNA TGTGCCAGCAGCGTAAGAGGTCGTCGTGGCGGCTACACCTTC. Residues: CASSVRGRRGGYTF.

The chain carries TRBV30 and TRBJ1-2, with D hard to call. Germline V gene data show CDR1 as GTSNPN and CDR2 as SVGIG (reference sequence). The CDR3 extends over 12 amino acids. V lost 0 bases and J 8 bases, leaving 10 bases between the germline ends. The CDR3 coding sequence is TGTGCCTGGAGTGTCGGATTATGGGGCTACACCTTC. The encoded protein is CAWSVGLWGYTF.

V gene TRBV19 combines with J gene TRBJ1-1; 9 bases fit TRBD1. The CDR3 has 17 residues. CDR1 LNHDA and CDR2 SQIVND come from the germline V gene (reference sequence). V trimming: 6 bases; J trimming: 4 bases; junction bases outside the gene matches: 15. The CDR3 loop reads CASSMRTGEGLSTEAFF. For the CDR3, the DNA is TGTGCCAGTAGCATGAGGACAGGGGAGGGCCTGAGCACTGAAGCTTTCTTT.

V gene TRBV9 combines with J gene TRBJ2-2, with a possible D match to TRBD2 (6 bases). V was cut by 7 bases and J by 1 base, with 11 bases left in between. The germline CDR1 and CDR2 sequences are SGDLS and YYNGEE. The CDR3 spans 14 residues. As DNA, the CDR3 is TGTGCCAGCGCGTTGGGAGGGAACACCGGGGAGCTGTTTTTT. Its protein is CASALGGNTGELFF.

The rearrangement uses TRBV11-2 and TRBJ2-1, with 8 positions matching TRBD2. The CDR3 contains 16 residues. The J segment lost 2 bases and the V segment lost 1 base, leaving 4 bases of the junction unmatched. Looked up from germline, CDR1 is SGHAT and CDR2 is FQNNGV. This CDR3 is CASSLGVAGPYNEQFF. In DNA form, the CDR3 reads TGTGCCAGCAGCTTAGGAGTAGCGGGACCCTACAATGAGCAGTTCTTC.

This chain connects TRBV15 to TRBJ2-3; tentatively, D is TRBD2 (5 bases). V shed 10 bases and J shed 2 bases, with 16 bases lying between them. CDR3 length: 14 residues. CDR1 is LNHNV and CDR2 is YYDKDF in the germline V gene (reference sequence). This CDR3 is CAIEEERLTDTQYF. In DNA form, the CDR3 reads TGTGCCATCGAAGAGGAGCGGCTCACAGATACGCAGTATTTT.

This clone was observed a few times. This chain joins TRBV29-1 and TRBJ1-5; D call uncertain. Trimming cost V 6 bases and J 0 bases, with 12 bases left between them. The CDR3 consists of 14 residues. Looked up from germline, CDR1 is SQVTM and CDR2 is ANQGSEA. CDR3 region: CSVMTGDSNQPQHF. The CDR3 bases are TGCAGCGTGATGACGGGCGATAGCAATCAGCCCCAGCATTTT.

V gene TRBV28 combines with J gene TRBJ2-2; D gene unclear. Germline CDR1 reads MDHEN; CDR2 reads SYDVKM. Between the trimmed V and J ends, which lost 6 bases and 0 bases, there was a span of 8 bases. The CDR3 contains 14 residues. CDR3 in amino acids: CASRGRPNTGELFF. DNA of the CDR3: TGTGCCAGCAGGGGCCGCCCGAACACCGGGGAGCTGTTTTTT. The complete variable domain, with remaining parts taken from reference TRBV28 and TRBJ2-2, reads DVKVTQSSRYLVKRTGEKVFLECVQDMDHENMFWYRQDPGLGLRLIYFSYDVKMKEKGDIPEGYSVSREKKERFSLILESASTNQTSMYLCASRGRPNTGELFFGEGSRLTVL.